This T cell receptor (beta chain) derives from a study of early T cells in non-severe SARS-CoV-2 infection. Study overall: RNA in bulk from unsorted whole blood was sequenced, and chains were unpaired.

At least ten counts were recorded for this clonotype. TCRdb analysed the 5' RACE reads with MiXCR anew, one entry per CDR3 protein. This sample has tens of thousands of distinct CDR3 sequences, with approximately 5.5% found just once. V shed 6 bases, J shed 3 bases, and the junction held 6 bases outside the gene matches. Germline assignment: CDR1 KGHSH and CDR2 LQKENI. The CDR3 covers 14 residues. The sample consisted of whole blood. The TCR was taken from an adult who was a healthcare worker with PCR-confirmed SARS-CoV-2 infection or an uninfected control (not recorded which). J is TRBJ1-2 and V is TRBV18; 8 nucleotides align to TRBD1. CDR3 sequence (DNA): TGTGCCAGCTCGTTCGACAGGGGACACTATGGCTACACCTTC. Translated: CASSFDRGHYGYTF.